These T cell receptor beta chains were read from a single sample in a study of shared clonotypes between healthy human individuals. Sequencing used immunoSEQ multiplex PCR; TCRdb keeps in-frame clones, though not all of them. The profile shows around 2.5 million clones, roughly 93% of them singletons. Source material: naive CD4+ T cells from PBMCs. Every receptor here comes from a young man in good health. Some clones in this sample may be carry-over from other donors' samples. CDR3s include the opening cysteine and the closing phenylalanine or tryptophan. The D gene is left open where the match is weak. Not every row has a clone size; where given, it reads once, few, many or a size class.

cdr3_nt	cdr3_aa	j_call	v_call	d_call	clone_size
TGTGCCAGCAGTTTTTCCCTCGGGATGACCTACGAGCAGTACTTC	CASSFSLGMTYEQYF	TRBJ2-7	TRBV27	.	.
TGTGCCGCTTCACCAGGGGCGGAAACTGAAGCTTTCTTT	CAASPGAETEAFF	TRBJ1-1	TRBV30	.	once
TGTGCCAGCTCGGGGGGAGTTGGAAACACCATATATTTT	CASSGGVGNTIYF	TRBJ1-3	TRBV2	.	.
TGTGCCAGCAGGGGGACAGGGGGAAACACCGGGGAGCTGTTTTTT	CASRGTGGNTGELFF	TRBJ2-2	TRBV2	TRBD1	few
TGCGCCAGCAGCTTGGCTGACTACCGGAGGTCCAATGAGCAGTTCTTC	CASSLADYRRSNEQFF	TRBJ2-1	TRBV5-1	.	.
TGTGCCAGCAGCTCCGGGACTAGCGGGTTTGCAGATACGCAGTATTTT	CASSSGTSGFADTQYF	TRBJ2-3	TRBV7-3	TRBD2	.
TGTGCCAGCAGTTTTTCGGGGGGCTATGGCTACACCTTC	CASSFSGGYGYTF	TRBJ1-2	TRBV27	.	.
TGCGCCAGCAGCCGGTCCCGGGACACAGCCTACGAGCAGTACTTC	CASSRSRDTAYEQYF	TRBJ2-7	TRBV4-1	.	.
TGCAGTGCTAGCGGAGCGGAGGAGCATTTT	CSASGAEEHF	TRBJ1-5	TRBV20-1	.	.
TGTGCCAGCAGCTTAGACCGGGACACAACCTATGGCTACACCTTC	CASSLDRDTTYGYTF	TRBJ1-2	TRBV7-9	.	once
TGTGCCAGCACCCGGGACAGGTCAAATGAAAAACTGTTTTTT	CASTRDRSNEKLFF	TRBJ1-4	TRBV28	TRBD1	.
TGTGCCAGCAGCCAAGGAAGGGTTAGGGGTGGCTCCTACAATGAGCAGTTCTTC	CASSQGRVRGGSYNEQFF	TRBJ2-1	TRBV4-2	.	.
TGTGCCAGCAGCTTATTCGGGGAGCTGTTTTTT	CASSLFGELFF	TRBJ2-2	TRBV11-2	.	.
TGTGCCACCAGCGTGAGGGCCTCCTACAATGAGCAGTTCTTC	CATSVRASYNEQFF	TRBJ2-1	TRBV15	.	.
TGTGCCAGCTCACCACTTTTGCAGACAAGAGGGGGGACCCAGTACTTC	CASSPLLQTRGGTQYF	TRBJ2-5	TRBV18	.	.
TGTGCCAGCAGTTTATACAGGGGTTCCACTGAAGCTTTCTTT	CASSLYRGSTEAFF	TRBJ1-1	TRBV27	TRBD1	.
TGTGCCAGCAGTCCGTCTGACAGGGGGAACAGGAACGAGCAGTACTTC	CASSPSDRGNRNEQYF	TRBJ2-7	TRBV28	TRBD1	.
TGTGCCAGCTCCGCGGGGGGAAAGTCCTACAATGAGCAGTTCTTC	CASSAGGKSYNEQFF	TRBJ2-1	TRBV18	TRBD2	.
TGTGCCAGCAGCGTAGGGGCGGTGAACACTGAAGCTTTCTTT	CASSVGAVNTEAFF	TRBJ1-1	TRBV9	.	.
TGCAGCGTCTCCGGGACAGGTGGCTACACCTTC	CSVSGTGGYTF	TRBJ1-2	TRBV29-1	TRBD1	.
TGTGCCAGCAGCTTAGGTACGGGCCTGAGCACAGATACGCAGTATTTT	CASSLGTGLSTDTQYF	TRBJ2-3	TRBV7-2	.	.
TGTGCCAGCAGTTCGGCAGGGGTGGACTATGGCTACACCTTC	CASSSAGVDYGYTF	TRBJ1-2	TRBV28	.	once
TGTGCCAGCAGTCCAGGACAGCTGCTACTTTATGGCTACACCTTC	CASSPGQLLLYGYTF	TRBJ1-2	TRBV28	.	few
TGTGCCAGCAACCGGGACATATACAATGAGCAGTTCTTC	CASNRDIYNEQFF	TRBJ2-1	TRBV2	.	.
TGTGCCAGCAGCTTAGCGTACGCGGGTACCGCGGAGACCCAGTACTTC	CASSLAYAGTAETQYF	TRBJ2-5	TRBV7-8	.	.
TGTGCCAGCAGCGTATGGGGCTCCTACAATGAGCAGTTCTTC	CASSVWGSYNEQFF	TRBJ2-1	TRBV9	.	.
TGTGCCAGCACCCGGGACAGGGGATTCGCCTATGGCTACACCTTC	CASTRDRGFAYGYTF	TRBJ1-2	TRBV14	TRBD1	.
TGTGCCAGCAGTGAAGGCTGGCCGACACACGAGCAGTACTTC	CASSEGWPTHEQYF	TRBJ2-7	TRBV25-1	.	.
TGCAGCGAACAGTCCCGGGACAGGGGGTTGGACACTGAAGCTTTCTTT	CSEQSRDRGLDTEAFF	TRBJ1-1	TRBV29-1	TRBD1	.
TGTGCCACTTCAAGGGAACAGGGCCCCGGTACTGAAGCTTTCTTT	CATSREQGPGTEAFF	TRBJ1-1	TRBV18	.	.
TGTGCCAGCAGTGAAGAAGGACAGGGGCCGCCCCAGCATTTT	CASSEEGQGPPQHF	TRBJ1-5	TRBV2	TRBD1	.
TGTGCCAGCAGTCCCCCCCCGACAGGGCGCAATCAGCCCCAGCATTTT	CASSPPPTGRNQPQHF	TRBJ1-5	TRBV28	TRBD1	.
TGTGCCAGCTCACCCCAGGGGCGAGGGGATACGCAGTATTTT	CASSPQGRGDTQYF	TRBJ2-3	TRBV18	.	.
TGTGCCAGCGGAATAAACACCGGGGAGCTGTTTTTT	CASGINTGELFF	TRBJ2-2	TRBV7-9	.	.
TGTGCCAGCAGCTCCCAGACGGGCGGGAGTCGACATGAGCAGTTCTTC	CASSSQTGGSRHEQFF	TRBJ2-1	TRBV27	TRBD2	.
TGCGCCAGCAGCCCGGGAGGGGCCGCGCAGATCCACGAGCAGTACTTC	CASSPGGAAQIHEQYF	TRBJ2-7	TRBV5-1	TRBD2	.
TGTGCCAGCACCCTTATGAATTACTATGGCTACACCTTC	CASTLMNYYGYTF	TRBJ1-2	TRBV7-9	.	.
TGTGCCAGCAGCTTATGGGGACTAGCGCCGAACACCGGGGAGCTGTTTTTT	CASSLWGLAPNTGELFF	TRBJ2-2	TRBV7-3	TRBD2	.
TGTGCCATCTCCTACGGCCCCCCTCACTACGAGCAGTACTTC	CAISYGPPHYEQYF	TRBJ2-7	TRBV10-3	.	once
TGTGCCAGCAGCCAAGATATAAAGCCCTACGAGCAGTACTTC	CASSQDIKPYEQYF	TRBJ2-7	TRBV14	.	.
TGTGCCAGCAGCTTAGCCGGGACAGATGGCTACACCTTC	CASSLAGTDGYTF	TRBJ1-2	TRBV7-9	TRBD1	.
TGTGCCAGTAGTATCGCCGGGCAGAGCTATGGCTACACCTTC	CASSIAGQSYGYTF	TRBJ1-2	TRBV19	.	.
TGTGCCAGCAGTCCCGACAGGATGAACACCATATATTTT	CASSPDRMNTIYF	TRBJ1-3	TRBV6-1	.	once
TGTGCCAGCAGCCCGGGACAGGGGAACTCCGGGGAGCTGTTTTTT	CASSPGQGNSGELFF	TRBJ2-2	TRBV11-3	TRBD1	.
TGTGCCAGCAGTGGACAGGGCGTGAACACTGAAGCTTTCTTT	CASSGQGVNTEAFF	TRBJ1-1	TRBV6-1	TRBD1	few
TGTGCCAGTAGTATCGACAGGGGAGCGGGGGAGACCCAGTACTTC	CASSIDRGAGETQYF	TRBJ2-5	TRBV19	.	.
TGTGCCAGCGTACTTTCCGGGGCACTTGATTACGAGCAGTACTTC	CASVLSGALDYEQYF	TRBJ2-7	TRBV28	.	.
TGCGCCAGCAGCTCTGGGACAGGGAGGACTGAAGCTTTCTTT	CASSSGTGRTEAFF	TRBJ1-1	TRBV5-1	TRBD1	.
TGTGCCAGCGAGGGAAAAGAGCTAGCCAAAAACATTCAGTACTTC	CASEGKELAKNIQYF	TRBJ2-4	TRBV6-1	.	once
TGTGCCAGCAGTTCCCTCACCCCCCCTAAGGGGGGAGTCACTGAAGCTTTCTTT	CASSSLTPPKGGVTEAFF	TRBJ1-1	TRBV27	.	.
TGTGCCATCAGTGAGTCACTACCTAGCAATCAGCCCCAGCATTTT	CAISESLPSNQPQHF	TRBJ1-5	TRBV10-3	.	.
TGTGCCAGCAGCTTGGGTAACAAGGGGAGTGAGCAGTTCTTC	CASSLGNKGSEQFF	TRBJ2-1	TRBV5-6	.	.